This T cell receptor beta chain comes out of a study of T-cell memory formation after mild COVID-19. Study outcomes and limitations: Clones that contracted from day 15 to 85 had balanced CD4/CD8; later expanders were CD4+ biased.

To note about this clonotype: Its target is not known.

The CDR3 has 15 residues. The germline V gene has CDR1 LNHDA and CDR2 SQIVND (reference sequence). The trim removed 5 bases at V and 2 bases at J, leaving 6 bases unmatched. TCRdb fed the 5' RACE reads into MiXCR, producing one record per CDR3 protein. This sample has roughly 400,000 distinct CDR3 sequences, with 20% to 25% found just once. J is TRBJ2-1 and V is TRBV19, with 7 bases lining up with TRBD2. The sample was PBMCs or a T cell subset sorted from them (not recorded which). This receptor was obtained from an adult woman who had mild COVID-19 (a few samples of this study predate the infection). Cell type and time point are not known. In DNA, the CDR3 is TGTGCCAGTAGTCCGAGCGGGGTCCCCTACAATGAGCAGTTCTTC. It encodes CASSPSGVPYNEQFF.